This T cell receptor beta chain came from a study of T cells in Graves' hyperthyroidism and ophthalmopathy. Whole-study results and caveats: Stable hyperthyroidism was told apart from ophthalmopathy by a model built on 13 V-J features. Before onset, by a median of 6.5 months, the model predicted ophthalmopathy.

CDR1 and CDR2 from the germline V gene are SGDLS and YYNGEE. This CDR3 is 14 amino acids long. The germline V and J ends were trimmed by 4 bases and 10 bases, with 17 bases remaining between them. Uncontrolled infection, other autoimmune disease, pregnancy or lactation disqualified patients from enrolment. Template material for amplifying TCR beta CDR3 regions consisted of RNA transcripts. A first-round RT-PCR of the TCR CDR3 used the HTBI primer set. One entry per CDR3 protein, called by TCRdb with MiXCR from the multiplex PCR reads. The sample holds roughly 570,000 distinct CDR3 sequences; about half are singletons and the top ten take under 20%. Concerning this clonotype itself: Its antigen remains unidentified.

V usage is TRBV9 and J usage is TRBJ1-4; D is perhaps TRBD1 (5 bases). This TCR derives from an adult woman with Graves' disease, either hyperthyroidism or ophthalmopathy (not recorded which). Sequencing was carried out using peripheral blood or thyroid tissue (not recorded which). CDR3 protein: CASSPSSTGGKLFF. DNA of the CDR3: TGTGCCAGCAGCCCATCATCCACGGGGGGAAAACTGTTTTTT.